Listed below are T cell receptor beta chains from one sample, sequenced in a study of blood T cell repertoires in COVID-19. The protocol was immunoSEQ multiplex PCR, while the TCRdb copy is restricted to in-frame clones and leaves out a portion. This table has 250,000 to 300,000 clones, approximately 90% appearing once. What was sequenced was peripheral blood. These receptors came from a woman younger than 45 with COVID-19, enrolled during active disease. CDR3s include the opening cysteine and the closing phenylalanine or tryptophan. A D gene is named only where the DNA matches it firmly. For some rows the clone size is stated as once, few or many, or as a class when expanded; others skip it.

size,V,J,length,D,CDR3,DNA
-,TRBV28,TRBJ2-5,14,TRBD2,CASRQAGGQETQYF,TGTGCCAGCAGGCAGGCGGGAGGCCAAGAGACCCAGTACTTC
-,TRBV6-5,TRBJ2-1,14,TRBD2,CANLAGHRNNEQFF,TGTGCCAACTTAGCGGGACATCGGAACAATGAGCAGTTCTTC
-,TRBV6-5,TRBJ2-2,11,-,CATFNTGELFF,TGTGCCACCTTCAACACCGGGGAGCTGTTTTTT
-,TRBV27,TRBJ2-3,14,TRBD1,CASRPPGGADTQYF,TGTGCCAGCAGGCCCCCAGGGGGTGCAGATACGCAGTATTTT
-,TRBV13,TRBJ2-3,15,TRBD1,CASSFRDRDTDTQYF,TGTGCCAGCAGCTTCCGGGACAGGGACACAGATACGCAGTATTTT
-,TRBV28,TRBJ1-5,16,TRBD1,CASSYRPGQGNQPQHF,TGTGCCAGCAGCTACCGACCGGGACAGGGGAATCAGCCCCAGCATTTT
-,TRBV27,TRBJ1-1,15,-,CASSYQGQINTEAFF,TGTGCCAGCAGCTATCAAGGACAGATAAACACTGAAGCTTTCTTT
-,TRBV5-4,TRBJ1-1,15,TRBD1,CASSLRDRGPTEAFF,TGTGCCAGCAGCTTGCGGGACAGGGGGCCTACTGAAGCTTTCTTT
-,TRBV19,TRBJ2-7,16,TRBD2,CASSISGSGTTYEQYF,TGTGCCAGTAGTATATCGGGTAGCGGGACTACCTACGAGCAGTACTTC
-,TRBV5-5,TRBJ1-1,13,-,CASSSFTGTEAFF,TGTGCCAGCAGCTCTTTTACGGGTACTGAAGCTTTCTTT
once,TRBV10-3,TRBJ2-2,14,-,CAIPKVENTGELFF,TGTGCCATCCCCAAAGTAGAGAACACCGGGGAGCTGTTTTTT
-,TRBV2,TRBJ1-2,15,TRBD1,CASSGTTGDNYGYTF,TGTGCCAGCAGTGGGACGACAGGGGATAACTATGGCTACACCTTC
-,TRBV18,TRBJ1-1,14,-,CASSPGLGGAEAFF,TGTGCCAGCTCACCCGGGCTAGGCGGGGCTGAAGCTTTCTTT
-,TRBV3-1/TRBV3-2,TRBJ2-1,12,-,CASSRTDNEQFF,TGTGCCAGCAGCCGGACAGACAATGAGCAGTTCTTC
-,TRBV12-5,TRBJ2-1,15,-,CASNPSGSSYNEQFF,TGTGCTAGTAACCCCAGCGGAAGCTCCTACAATGAGCAGTTCTTC
-,TRBV19,TRBJ1-5,15,TRBD1,CASSGTGDRYQPQHF,TGTGCCAGTAGTGGAACAGGGGATCGGTATCAGCCCCAGCATTTT
-,TRBV29-1,TRBJ1-1,14,TRBD1,CSADTGGDGTEAFF,TGCAGCGCGGACACAGGGGGCGATGGCACTGAAGCTTTCTTT
-,TRBV30,TRBJ2-1,11,-,CAWGPYNEQFF,TGTGCCTGGGGACCGTACAATGAGCAGTTCTTC
-,TRBV19,TRBJ2-7,15,TRBD2,CASRATLAGSYEQYF,TGTGCCAGTAGGGCCACCCTAGCGGGAAGCTACGAGCAGTACTTC
-,TRBV9,TRBJ1-5,15,-,CASSVDGGDNQPQHF,TGTGCCAGCAGCGTAGATGGGGGGGACAATCAGCCCCAGCATTTT
-,TRBV11-2,TRBJ1-1,13,-,CASSPSGGTEAFF,TGTGCCAGCAGCCCGTCGGGGGGGACTGAAGCTTTCTTT
-,TRBV18,TRBJ1-1,15,-,CASSPDRLSNTEAFF,TGTGCCAGCTCACCAGACAGGTTATCGAACACTGAAGCTTTCTTT
-,TRBV19,TRBJ2-5,13,TRBD2,CATTTSGRETQYF,TGTGCCACTACGACTAGCGGGAGGGAGACCCAGTACTTC
-,TRBV5-1,TRBJ1-2,14,-,CASSLAMEAGGYTF,TGCGCCAGCAGCTTGGCCATGGAGGCAGGTGGCTACACCTTC
few,TRBV2,TRBJ2-7,15,-,CASSETFLTSYEQYF,TGTGCCAGCAGTGAAACTTTTCTAACTTCCTACGAGCAGTACTTC
-,TRBV7-7,TRBJ2-1,16,-,CASSLDWAPFYNEQFF,TGTGCCAGCAGCTTAGATTGGGCCCCCTTTTACAATGAGCAGTTCTTC
-,TRBV6-5,TRBJ2-7,14,-,CASMSRGSSYEQYF,TGTGCCAGCATGTCGCGGGGAAGCTCCTACGAGCAGTACTTC
-,TRBV5-4,TRBJ1-2,14,-,CASSLLAGARGYTF,TGTGCCAGCAGTTTACTGGCGGGGGCGCGGGGCTACACCTTC
-,TRBV3-1/TRBV3-2,TRBJ2-1,17,TRBD1,CASSQDMRGQGNNEQFF,TGTGCCAGCAGCCAAGATATGAGGGGACAGGGGAACAATGAGCAGTTCTTC
-,TRBV7-9,TRBJ1-2,16,TRBD1,CASSEIRGQGRYGYTF,TGTGCCAGCAGCGAGATAAGGGGACAGGGGCGTTATGGCTACACCTTC
-,TRBV7-9,TRBJ1-1,12,-,CASSVSGTEAFF,TGTGCCAGCAGCGTATCAGGCACTGAAGCTTTCTTT
-,TRBV28,TRBJ1-2,13,TRBD1,CASGRDRDYGYTF,TGTGCCAGCGGCCGGGACAGGGACTATGGCTACACCTTC
once,TRBV6-2/TRBV6-3,TRBJ1-1,15,TRBD1,CASSYGGAGGTEAFF,TGTGCCAGCAGTTACGGCGGTGCAGGGGGCACTGAAGCTTTCTTT
-,TRBV5-1,TRBJ2-7,16,-,CASSPKRDTSSYEQYF,TGCGCCAGCAGCCCAAAGCGGGACACGAGCTCCTACGAGCAGTACTTC
-,TRBV19,TRBJ2-1,16,TRBD2,CASSAQLAGFGNEQFF,TGTGCCAGTAGTGCCCAACTAGCGGGATTTGGGAATGAGCAGTTCTTC
-,TRBV6-2/TRBV6-3,TRBJ2-5,14,-,CASSYLRVGETQYF,TGTGCCAGCAGTTACCTCCGCGTCGGGGAGACCCAGTACTTC
-,TRBV28,TRBJ1-4,15,-,CATESWASNNEKLFF,TGTGCCACCGAATCTTGGGCCTCCAATAATGAAAAACTGTTTTTT
once,TRBV3-1/TRBV3-2,TRBJ2-1,15,-,CASSQDVALPRGQFF,TGTGCCAGCAGCCAAGACGTCGCCTTACCAAGGGGGCAGTTCTTC
-,TRBV5-1,TRBJ2-2,17,TRBD1,CASSLVVGTGGAGELFF,TGCGCCAGCAGCTTGGTAGTCGGGACAGGGGGAGCCGGGGAGCTGTTTTTT
-,TRBV25-1,TRBJ2-1,14,-,CASSGQGIYNEQFF,TGTGCCAGCAGTGGGCAGGGCATCTACAATGAGCAGTTCTTC
few,TRBV3-1/TRBV3-2,TRBJ1-1,13,TRBD1,CASSLQGGTEAFF,TGTGCCAGCAGCCTACAGGGGGGCACTGAAGCTTTCTTT
once,TRBV19,TRBJ2-1,18,TRBD2,CASSVGLAGRIPHNEQFF,TGTGCCAGTAGTGTTGGGCTAGCGGGGCGTATCCCCCACAATGAGCAGTTCTTC
-,TRBV6-5,TRBJ1-1,16,TRBD1,CASSYSRDRVNTEAFF,TGTGCCAGCAGTTACTCTAGGGACAGGGTCAACACTGAAGCTTTCTTT
-,TRBV1,TRBJ2-5,18,-,CTSSQAGRLAGVQETQYF,TGCACCAGCAGCCAAGCGGGCCGACTAGCGGGAGTACAAGAGACCCAGTACTTC
-,TRBV9,TRBJ1-1,14,-,CASSVDTQNTEAFF,TGTGCCAGCAGCGTGGACACACAGAACACTGAAGCTTTCTTT
-,TRBV6-1,TRBJ1-4,15,-,CASSEESGVLEKLFF,TGTGCCAGCAGTGAAGAATCAGGGGTGTTGGAAAAACTGTTTTTT
-,TRBV6-5,TRBJ2-5,13,-,CASRADGQETQYF,TGTGCCAGCAGGGCGGATGGGCAAGAGACCCAGTACTTC
-,TRBV7-9,TRBJ1-2,14,-,CASSPQGPHYGYTF,TGTGCCAGCAGCCCACAGGGTCCCCATTATGGCTACACCTTC
-,TRBV5-5,TRBJ1-5,19,-,CASSLGGGRTPIRNQPQHF,TGTGCCAGCAGCTTGGGCGGCGGGAGGACACCGATCCGCAATCAGCCCCAGCATTTT
-,TRBV5-5,TRBJ2-6,18,TRBD1,CASSSQGAYTSGANVLTF,TGTGCCAGCAGCTCCCAGGGGGCCTATACCTCTGGGGCCAACGTCCTGACTTTC
-,TRBV18,TRBJ2-1,16,TRBD2,CASSPPSGATYNEQFF,TGTGCCAGCTCACCACCTAGCGGGGCAACCTACAATGAGCAGTTCTTC
-,TRBV4-2,TRBJ2-3,15,TRBD2,CASSQGLASTDTQYF,TGTGCCAGCAGCCAAGGACTAGCTAGCACAGATACGCAGTATTTT
-,TRBV2,TRBJ1-5,14,-,CASRPTASNQPQHF,TGTGCCAGCAGGCCTACAGCAAGCAATCAGCCCCAGCATTTT
few,TRBV28,TRBJ2-7,15,TRBD1,CASSLLGTGVYEQYF,TGTGCCAGCAGTTTATTGGGGACAGGAGTTTACGAGCAGTACTTC
-,TRBV5-4,TRBJ1-6,16,-,CASSTDQGTRGSPLHF,TGTGCCAGCAGCACAGACCAAGGGACAAGGGGTTCACCCCTCCACTTT
-,TRBV6-5,TRBJ1-2,14,-,CASSRTGSNYGYTF,TGTGCCAGCAGCCGAACAGGGTCTAACTATGGCTACACCTTC
-,TRBV5-1,TRBJ1-6,17,-,CASSLSVTGPNNSPLHF,TGCGCCAGCAGCTTGTCGGTCACAGGCCCTAATAATTCACCCCTCCACTTT
-,TRBV5-1,TRBJ1-5,14,-,CASSLEGPGQPQHF,TGCGCCAGCAGCTTGGAGGGGCCCGGTCAGCCCCAGCATTTT
-,TRBV6-1,TRBJ1-6,15,TRBD1,CASSEEDRPISPLHF,TGTGCCAGCAGTGAAGAGGACAGGCCTATTTCACCCCTCCACTTT